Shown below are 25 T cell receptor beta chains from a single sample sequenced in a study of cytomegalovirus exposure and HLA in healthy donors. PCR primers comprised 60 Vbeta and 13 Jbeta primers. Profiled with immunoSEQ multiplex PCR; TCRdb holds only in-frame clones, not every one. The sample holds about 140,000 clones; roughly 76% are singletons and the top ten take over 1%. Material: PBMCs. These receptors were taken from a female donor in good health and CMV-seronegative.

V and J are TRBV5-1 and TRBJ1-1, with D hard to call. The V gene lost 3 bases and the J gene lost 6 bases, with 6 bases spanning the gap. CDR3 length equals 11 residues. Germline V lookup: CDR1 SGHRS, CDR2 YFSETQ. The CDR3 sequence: CASSSRSEAFF. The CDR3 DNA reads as TGCGCCAGCAGCTCGAGATCTGAAGCTTTCTTT.

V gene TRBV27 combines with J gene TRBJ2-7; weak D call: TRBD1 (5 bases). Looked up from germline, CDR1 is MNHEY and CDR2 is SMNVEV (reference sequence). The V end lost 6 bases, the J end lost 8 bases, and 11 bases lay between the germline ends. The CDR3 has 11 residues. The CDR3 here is CASSLGPKQYF. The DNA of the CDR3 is TGTGCCAGCAGCCTGGGGCCGAAGCAGTACTTC.

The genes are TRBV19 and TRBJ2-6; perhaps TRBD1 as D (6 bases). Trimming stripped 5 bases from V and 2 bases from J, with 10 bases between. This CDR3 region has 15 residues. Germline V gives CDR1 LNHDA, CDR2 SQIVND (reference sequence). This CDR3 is CASSWGTTGANVLTF. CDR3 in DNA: TGTGCCAGTAGTTGGGGGACAACTGGGGCCAACGTCCTGACTTTC.

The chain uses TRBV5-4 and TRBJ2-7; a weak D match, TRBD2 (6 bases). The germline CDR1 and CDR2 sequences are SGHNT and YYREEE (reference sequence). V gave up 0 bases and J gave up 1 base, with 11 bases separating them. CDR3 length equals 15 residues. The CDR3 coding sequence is TGTGCCAGCAGCTTGGCTCCCGGGGGTTCCTACGAGCAGTACTTC. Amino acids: CASSLAPGGSYEQYF.

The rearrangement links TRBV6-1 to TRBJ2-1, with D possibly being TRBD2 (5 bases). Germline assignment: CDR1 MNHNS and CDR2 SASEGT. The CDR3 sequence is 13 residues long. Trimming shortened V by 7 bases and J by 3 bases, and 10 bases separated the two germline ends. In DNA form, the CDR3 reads TGTGCCAGCACTGAGCGGATCTACAATGAGCAGTTCTTC. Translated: CASTERIYNEQFF.

The CDR3 reads CASSQRLAGVPTTDTQYF. The CDR3 DNA is TGTGCCAGCAGCCAAAGACTAGCGGGAGTCCCTACCACAGATACGCAGTATTTT. The chain uses TRBV4-2 and TRBJ2-3; 12 bases are shared with TRBD2. The CDR3 runs 18 residues. Losses at the gene ends were 2 bases for V and 2 bases for J; bases not matched to a gene: 8. Germline CDR1 and CDR2: LGHNA and YNFKEQ.

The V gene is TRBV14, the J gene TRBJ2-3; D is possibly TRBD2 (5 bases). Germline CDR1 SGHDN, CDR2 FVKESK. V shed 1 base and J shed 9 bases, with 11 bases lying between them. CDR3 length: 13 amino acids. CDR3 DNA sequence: TGTGCCAGCAGCCAAGGGTGGGGAGACACGCAGTATTTT. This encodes CASSQGWGDTQYF.

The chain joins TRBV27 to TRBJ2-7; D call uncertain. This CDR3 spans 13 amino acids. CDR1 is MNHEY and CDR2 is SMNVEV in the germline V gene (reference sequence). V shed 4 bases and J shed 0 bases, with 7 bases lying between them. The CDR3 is CASSWQNSYEQYF. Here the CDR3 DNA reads TGTGCCAGCAGTTGGCAGAACTCCTACGAGCAGTACTTC.

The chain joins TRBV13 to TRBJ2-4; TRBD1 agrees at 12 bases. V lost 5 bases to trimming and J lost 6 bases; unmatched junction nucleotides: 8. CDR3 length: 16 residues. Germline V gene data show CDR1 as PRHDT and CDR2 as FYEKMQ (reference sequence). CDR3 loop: CASSIASGQGANIQYF. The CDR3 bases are TGTGCCAGCAGCATTGCCTCGGGACAGGGGGCAAACATTCAGTACTTC.

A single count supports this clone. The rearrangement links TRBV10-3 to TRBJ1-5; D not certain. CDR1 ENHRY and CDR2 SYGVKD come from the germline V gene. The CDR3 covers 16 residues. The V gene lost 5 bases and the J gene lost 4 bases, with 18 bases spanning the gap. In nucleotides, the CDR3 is TGTGCCATCAGTCGAGTGATGGAACTGACAAATCAGCCCCAGCATTTT. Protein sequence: CAISRVMELTNQPQHF.

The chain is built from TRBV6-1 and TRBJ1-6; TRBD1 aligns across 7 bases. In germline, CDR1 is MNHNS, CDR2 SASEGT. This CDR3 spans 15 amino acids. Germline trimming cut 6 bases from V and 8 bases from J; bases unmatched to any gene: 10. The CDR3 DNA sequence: TGTGCCAGCAGCCAGGGACTAGGGGGCGATTCACCCCTCCACTTT. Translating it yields CASSQGLGGDSPLHF.

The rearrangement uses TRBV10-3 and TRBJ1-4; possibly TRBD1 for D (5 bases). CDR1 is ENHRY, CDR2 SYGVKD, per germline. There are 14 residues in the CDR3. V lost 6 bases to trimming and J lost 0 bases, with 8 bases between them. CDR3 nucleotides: TGTGCCATCAGCCCAGGGTCAACTAATGAAAAACTGTTTTTT. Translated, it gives CAISPGSTNEKLFF.

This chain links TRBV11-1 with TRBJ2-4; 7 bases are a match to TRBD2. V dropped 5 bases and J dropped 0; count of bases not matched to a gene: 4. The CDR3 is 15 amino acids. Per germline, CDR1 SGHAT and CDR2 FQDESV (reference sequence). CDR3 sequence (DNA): TGTGCCAGCAGCGCGGGGGAGTTAGCCAAAAACATTCAGTACTTC. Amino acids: CASSAGELAKNIQYF. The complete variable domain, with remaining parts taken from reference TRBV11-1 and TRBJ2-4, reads EAEVAQSPRYKITEKSQAVAFWCDPISGHATLYWYRQILGQGPELLVQFQDESVVDDSQLPKDRFSAERLKGVDSTLKIQPAELGDSAMYLCASSAGELAKNIQYFGAGTRLSVL.

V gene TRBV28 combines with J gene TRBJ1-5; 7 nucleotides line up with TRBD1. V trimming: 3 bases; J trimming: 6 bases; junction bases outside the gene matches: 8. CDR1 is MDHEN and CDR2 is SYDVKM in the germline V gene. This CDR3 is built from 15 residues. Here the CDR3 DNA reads TGTGCCAGCAGTTTTGAAGGGGGCCACGGTCAGCCCCAGCATTTT. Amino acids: CASSFEGGHGQPQHF.

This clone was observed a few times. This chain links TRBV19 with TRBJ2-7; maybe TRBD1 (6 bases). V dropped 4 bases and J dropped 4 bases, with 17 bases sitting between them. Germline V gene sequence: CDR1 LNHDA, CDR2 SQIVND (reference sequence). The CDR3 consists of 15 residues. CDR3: CASSTFRDTRYEQYF. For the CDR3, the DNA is TGTGCCAGTAGTACCTTCCGGGACACGAGGTACGAGCAGTACTTC.

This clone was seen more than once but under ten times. CDR3 in DNA: TGTGCCAGCGGCCGATCTAGTTACGAGCAGTACTTC. Translation: CASGRSSYEQYF. This chain uses TRBV6-6 with TRBJ2-7, with D uncertain. The CDR3 contains 12 residues. CDR1 is MNHNY and CDR2 is SVGAGI in the germline V gene (reference sequence). Trimming left V 8 bases short and J 4 bases short, with 12 bases between.

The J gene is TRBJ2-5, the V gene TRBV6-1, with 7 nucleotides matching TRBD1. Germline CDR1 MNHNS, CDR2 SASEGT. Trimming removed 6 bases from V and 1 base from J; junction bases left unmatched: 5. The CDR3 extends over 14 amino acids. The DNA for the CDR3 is TGTGCCAGCAGACAGGGGTCGGCCCAAGAGACCCAGTACTTC. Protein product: CASRQGSAQETQYF.

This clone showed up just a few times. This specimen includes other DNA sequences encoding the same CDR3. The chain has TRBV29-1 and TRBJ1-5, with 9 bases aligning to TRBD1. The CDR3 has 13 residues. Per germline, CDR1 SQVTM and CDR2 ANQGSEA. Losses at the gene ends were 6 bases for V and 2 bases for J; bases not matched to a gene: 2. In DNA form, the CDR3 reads TGCAGCGTCCGGACAGGGGGCAATCAGCCCCAGCATTTT. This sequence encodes CSVRTGGNQPQHF.

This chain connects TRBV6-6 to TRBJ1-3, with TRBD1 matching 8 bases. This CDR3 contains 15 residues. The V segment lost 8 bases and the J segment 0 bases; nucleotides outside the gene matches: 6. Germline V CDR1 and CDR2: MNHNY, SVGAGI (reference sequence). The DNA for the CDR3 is TGTGCCAGCGGGAGGGACAGGCCCTCTGGAAACACCATATATTTT. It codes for CASGRDRPSGNTIYF.

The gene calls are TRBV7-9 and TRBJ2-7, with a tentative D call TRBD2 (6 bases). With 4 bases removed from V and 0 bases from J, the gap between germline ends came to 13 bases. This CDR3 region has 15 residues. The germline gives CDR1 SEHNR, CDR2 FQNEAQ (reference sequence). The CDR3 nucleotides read TGTGCCAGCAGCTCCAGGGACGGGAGCTCCTACGAGCAGTACTTC. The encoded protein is CASSSRDGSSYEQYF.

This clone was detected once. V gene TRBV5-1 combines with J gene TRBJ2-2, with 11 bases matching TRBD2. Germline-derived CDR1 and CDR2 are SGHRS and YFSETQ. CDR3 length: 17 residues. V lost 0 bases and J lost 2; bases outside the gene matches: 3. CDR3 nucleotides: TGCGCCAGCAGCTTGGCACTAGCGGGAGCTAACACCGGGGAGCTGTTTTTT. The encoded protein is CASSLALAGANTGELFF.

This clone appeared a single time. CDR3 sequence (DNA): TGCGCCAGCAGTCTCCGGGACAGGACGAGCGAGCAGTACTTC. It yields the protein CASSLRDRTSEQYF. The gene calls are TRBV5-1 and TRBJ2-7; TRBD1 matches 8 bases. Trimming at V came to 5 bases and at J to 6 bases, leaving 10 bases not matched to a gene. The CDR3 is 14 residues long. CDR1 and CDR2 (germline): SGHRS, YFSETQ.

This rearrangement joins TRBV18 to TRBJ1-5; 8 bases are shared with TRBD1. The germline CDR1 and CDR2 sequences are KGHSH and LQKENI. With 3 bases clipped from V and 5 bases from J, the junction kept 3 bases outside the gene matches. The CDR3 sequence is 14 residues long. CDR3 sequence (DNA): TGTGCCAGCTCACCTGGGACAGGTGATCAGCCCCAGCATTTT. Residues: CASSPGTGDQPQHF.

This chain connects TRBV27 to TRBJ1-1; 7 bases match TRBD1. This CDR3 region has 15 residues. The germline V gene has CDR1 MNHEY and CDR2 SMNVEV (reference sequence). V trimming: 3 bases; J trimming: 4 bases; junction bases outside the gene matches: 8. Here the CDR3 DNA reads TGTGCCAGCAGTTTGAACAGGGGCTCGGGCACTGAAGCTTTCTTT. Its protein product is CASSLNRGSGTEAFF.

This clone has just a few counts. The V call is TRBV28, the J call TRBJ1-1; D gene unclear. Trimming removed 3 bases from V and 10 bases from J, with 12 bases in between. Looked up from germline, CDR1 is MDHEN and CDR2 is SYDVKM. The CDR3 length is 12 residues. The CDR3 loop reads CASSFGGFGAFF. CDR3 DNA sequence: TGTGCCAGCAGTTTCGGAGGGTTTGGAGCTTTCTTT.